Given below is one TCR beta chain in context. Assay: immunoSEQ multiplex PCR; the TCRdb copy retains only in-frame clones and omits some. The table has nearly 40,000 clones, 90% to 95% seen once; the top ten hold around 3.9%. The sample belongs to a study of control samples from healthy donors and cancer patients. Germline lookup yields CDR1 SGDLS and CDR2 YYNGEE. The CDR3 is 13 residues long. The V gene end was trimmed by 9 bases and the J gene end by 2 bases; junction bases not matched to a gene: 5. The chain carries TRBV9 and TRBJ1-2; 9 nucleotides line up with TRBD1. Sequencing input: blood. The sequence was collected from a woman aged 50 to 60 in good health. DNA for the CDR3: TGTGCCACCAGGGGACAGGGCAACTATGGCTACACCTTC. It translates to CATRGQGNYGYTF.